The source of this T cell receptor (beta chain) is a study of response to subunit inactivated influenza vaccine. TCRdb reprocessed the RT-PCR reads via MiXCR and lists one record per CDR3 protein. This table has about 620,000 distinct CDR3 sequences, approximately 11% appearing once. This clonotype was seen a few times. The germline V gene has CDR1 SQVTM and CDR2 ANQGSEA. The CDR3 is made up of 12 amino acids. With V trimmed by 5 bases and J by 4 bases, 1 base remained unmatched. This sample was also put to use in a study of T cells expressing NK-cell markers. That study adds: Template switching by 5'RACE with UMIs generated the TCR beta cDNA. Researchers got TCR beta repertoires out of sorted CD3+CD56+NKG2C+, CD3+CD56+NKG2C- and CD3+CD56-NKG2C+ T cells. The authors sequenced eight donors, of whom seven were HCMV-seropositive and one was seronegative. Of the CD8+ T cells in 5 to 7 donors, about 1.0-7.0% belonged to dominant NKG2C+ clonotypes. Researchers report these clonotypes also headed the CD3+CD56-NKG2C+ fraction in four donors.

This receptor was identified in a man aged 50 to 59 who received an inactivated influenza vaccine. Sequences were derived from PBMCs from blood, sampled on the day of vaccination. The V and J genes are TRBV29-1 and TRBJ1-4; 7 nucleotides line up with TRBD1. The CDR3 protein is CSVTGDNEKLFF. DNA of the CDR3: TGCAGCGTTACAGGGGATAATGAAAAACTGTTTTTT. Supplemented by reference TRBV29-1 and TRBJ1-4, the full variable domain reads SAVISQKPSRDICQRGTSLTIQCQVDSQVTMMFWYRQQPGQSLTLIATANQGSEATYESGFVIDKFPISRPNLTFSTLTVSNMSPEDSSIYLCSVTGDNEKLFFGSGTQLSVL.